This note documents a single T cell receptor (beta chain) sequence. Germline loops: CDR1 MNHEY, CDR2 SMNVEV (reference sequence). V was pared by 5 bases and J by 5 bases, with 13 bases between. The CDR3 length is 14 residues. PCR involved 60 Vbeta and 13 Jbeta primers. Produced via immunoSEQ multiplex PCR; TCRdb's table is partial and in-frame only. The repertoire holds approximately 210,000 clones, 82% seen once, with 6% in the top ten. The entry originates in a study of cytomegalovirus exposure and HLA in healthy donors. The sequenced material came from PBMCs. V gene TRBV27 combines with J gene TRBJ1-3; perhaps TRBD1 as D (6 bases). The receptor was derived from a man aged 40-55 years in good health and CMV-seropositive. CDR3 residues: CASSPGTRRNTIYF. Written as DNA, the CDR3 is TGTGCCAGCAGTCCCGGGACAAGAAGAAACACCATATATTTT.